This TCR beta chain originates from a study of PD-L1 blockade in urothelial cancer. Study details: Per blood sample, T cells had a median of roughly 150,000.

The assay was immunoSEQ multiplex PCR, and TCRdb's table has in-frame clones only and misses some. The table includes tens of thousands of clones, 65% to 90% detected once. The trim removed 1 base at V and 8 bases at J, leaving 18 bases unmatched. CDR1 and CDR2 from the germline V gene are MNHNS and SASEGT. The CDR3 length is 19 residues. Time point indicated: pretreatment peripheral blood. This clonotype was sampled from a man aged 55 to 70 with urothelial cancer. Sequencing used PBMCs, obtained around atezolizumab (anti-PD-L1) treatment. V usage is TRBV6-1 and J usage is TRBJ1-4, with 8 bases matching TRBD1. CDR3 residues: CASSEGDRTGRVSDEKLFF. DNA for the CDR3: TGTGCCAGCAGTGAAGGCGATCGGACAGGGAGGGTATCGGACGAAAAACTGTTTTTT.